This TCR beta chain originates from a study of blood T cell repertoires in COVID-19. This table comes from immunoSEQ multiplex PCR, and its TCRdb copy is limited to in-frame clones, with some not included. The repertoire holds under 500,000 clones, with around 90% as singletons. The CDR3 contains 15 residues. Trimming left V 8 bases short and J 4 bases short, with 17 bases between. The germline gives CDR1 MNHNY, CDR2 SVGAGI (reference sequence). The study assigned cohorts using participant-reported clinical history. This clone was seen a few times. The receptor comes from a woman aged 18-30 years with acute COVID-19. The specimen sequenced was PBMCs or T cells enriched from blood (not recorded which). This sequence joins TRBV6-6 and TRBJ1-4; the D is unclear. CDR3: CASLQTGRSNEKLFF. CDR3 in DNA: TGTGCCAGCCTGCAAACTGGGAGAAGTAATGAAAAACTGTTTTTT.